This T cell receptor (beta chain) was observed in a study of Ad26.COV2.S vaccination and SARS-CoV-2 variants. On the study more broadly: Enrollment placed the donor in the COV1001 Ad26.COV2.S trial arm. Recipients of Ad26.COV2.S got it intramuscularly, once or twice 56 days apart. General observations from the study: The TCR breadth and depth analyses may have produced an underestimate of total T cell responses.

The CDR3 is made up of 12 amino acids. V lost 0 bases to trimming and J lost 2 bases, with 3 bases between them. In germline, CDR1 is GTSNPN, CDR2 SVGIG (reference sequence). Profiled with immunoSEQ multiplex PCR; TCRdb holds only in-frame clones, not every one. Seen here are under 250,000 clones, about 83% observed once, and the top ten hold roughly 3%. This clone was recorded once. Its antigen is still unknown. Treatment here: approximately 18 received Ad26.COV2.S at low or high dose, single or two shots; 5 received placebo; per-sample allocation not given. All samples were drawn on day 63, counting from the first vaccine or placebo injection.

The origin of this receptor is a person between 18 and 59 years old who received the Ad26.COV2.S COVID-19 vaccine or a placebo. Material: peripheral blood, obtained in a trial of Ad26.COV2.S vaccine versus placebo. The chain combines TRBV30 with TRBJ2-3; D is undetermined. As DNA, the CDR3 is TGTGCCTGGAGTGTGTCCACAGATACGCAGTATTTT. Translation: CAWSVSTDTQYF.